The 13 T cell receptor beta chains reported below all come from one sample, sequenced in a study of blood T cell repertoires in COVID-19. Profiled with immunoSEQ multiplex PCR; TCRdb holds only in-frame clones, not every one. This table holds about 340,000 clones, more than 85% found once. The sample was PBMCs or T cells enriched from blood (not recorded which). The source is a woman in her thirties who had recovered from COVID-19.

The chain employs TRBV15 and TRBJ2-3; possible D gene TRBD2, 5 bases. The ends were cut back, 0 bases at V and 3 bases at J, with 16 bases in the middle. The germline V gene encodes CDR1 LNHNV and CDR2 YYDKDF (reference sequence). This CDR3 is 17 amino acids long. CDR3 DNA: TGTGCCACCAGCAGAGAGACCTTTTCGGGAATTACAGATACGCAGTATTTT. Translated: CATSRETFSGITDTQYF.

The chain combines TRBV7-2 with TRBJ1-2, with D unresolved. Germline lookup yields CDR1 SGHTA and CDR2 FQGNSA. Trimming pared 2 bases from V and 6 bases from J, leaving 16 bases between. This CDR3 has 15 amino acids. CDR3 DNA: TGTGCCAGCAGCTTATCTTCGGGGTACGTGGATGGCTACACCTTC. It encodes CASSLSSGYVDGYTF.

This clone was seen a single time. The chain links TRBV11-3 to TRBJ2-7, with D possibly TRBD2 on 5 matching bases. Per the germline V gene, CDR1 is SGHNT and CDR2 is YENEEA. V was shortened by 0 bases and J by 3 bases, with 18 bases between the two germline ends. This CDR3 is 17 amino acids long. The CDR3 sequence is CASSLDHGFTSNYEQYF. As DNA, the CDR3 is TGTGCCAGCAGCTTAGATCACGGGTTCACTAGTAACTACGAGCAGTACTTC.

The chain joins TRBV12-2 to TRBJ1-5. TRBV12-2 is a recognized pseudogene. The CDR3 loop spans 19 amino acids. The CDR3 here is CASRLKREPGEAGNQPQHF. CDR3 in DNA: TGTGCAAGTCGCTTAAAGAGGGAGCCGGGGGAGGCTGGCAATCAGCCCCAGCATTTT.

The V call is TRBV19, the J call TRBJ1-1; TRBD1 matches 8 bases. The CDR3 runs 18 residues. Germline CDR1 LNHDA, CDR2 SQIVND (reference sequence). V dropped 3 bases and J dropped 0; count of bases not matched to a gene: 12. DNA for the CDR3: TGTGCCAGTAGTATCCTGCTGGGCAGGGGGCCCATGAACACTGAAGCTTTCTTT. Amino acids: CASSILLGRGPMNTEAFF.

This clone was observed a single time. The gene calls are TRBV28 and TRBJ1-4, with D possibly being TRBD1 (6 bases). The CDR3 runs 12 residues. V gave up 4 bases and J gave up 14 bases, with 14 bases separating them. Germline V lookup: CDR1 MDHEN, CDR2 SYDVKM. CDR3 DNA: TGTGCCAGCAGTTCCGGGGACATAGGGCTGTTTTTT. This translates into CASSSGDIGLFF.

The chain combines TRBV11-1 with TRBJ2-2; 7 bases map to TRBD1. The CDR3 sequence is 15 residues long. Unmatched junction bases numbered 10, after V lost 5 bases and J lost 7 bases. Germline V gene sequence: CDR1 SGHAT, CDR2 FQDESV (reference sequence). CDR3 bases: TGTGCCAGCAGCCCCTCGAGAGGGGGCCTCGGGGAGCTGTTTTTT. Translated, it gives CASSPSRGGLGELFF.

This clone was recorded only once. The chain has TRBV7-9 and TRBJ2-7; 7 nucleotides agree with TRBD2. Germline loops: CDR1 SEHNR, CDR2 FQNEAQ (reference sequence). With V trimmed by 1 base and J by 7 bases, 1 base remained unmatched. This CDR3 comprises 12 residues. The CDR3 protein is CASSLERGEQYF. As DNA, the CDR3 is TGTGCCAGCAGCTTAGAGCGGGGTGAGCAGTACTTC. Supplemented by reference TRBV7-9 and TRBJ2-7, the full variable domain reads DTGVSQNPRHKITKRGQNVTFRCDPISEHNRLYWYRQTLGQGPEFLTYFQNEAQLEKSRLLSDRFSAERPKGSFSTLEIQRTEQGDSAMYLCASSLERGEQYFGPGTRLTVT.

The chain is built from TRBV6-5 and TRBJ2-5; D might be TRBD2 (5 bases). The V end was cut by 6 bases, the J end by 3 bases, with 8 bases between. Germline CDR1 reads MNHEY; CDR2 reads SVGAGI. The CDR3 is 12 residues long. The CDR3 region has the DNA TGTGCCAGCAGCCCGACTAAAGAGACCCAGTACTTC. Its protein product is CASSPTKETQYF.

J is TRBJ2-5 and V is TRBV15; possible D gene TRBD2, 6 bases. V was cut by 11 bases and J by 2 bases, with 15 bases left in between. Germline V gene sequence: CDR1 LNHNV, CDR2 YYDKDF (reference sequence). This CDR3 is 13 amino acids long. CDR3 nucleotides: TGTGCCGCGGGGTCTAGCGCACAAGAGACCCAGTACTTC. Its translation: CAAGSSAQETQYF.

This clone was counted between two and nine times. This rearrangement joins TRBV3-1 (or the pseudogene TRBV3-2) to TRBJ1-2; D call uncertain. Trimming took 1 base from V and 4 from J, leaving 13 bases between them. Germline V gene lookup returns CDR1 LGHDT and CDR2 YNNKEL (reference sequence). CDR3 length: 15 amino acids. As DNA, the CDR3 is TGTGCCAGCAGCCAAGTAGGGCTAGCAGGCTATGGCTACACCTTC. This sequence encodes CASSQVGLAGYGYTF.

The chain carries TRBV5-1 and TRBJ2-7, with TRBD1 matching 7 bases. Germline values: CDR1 SGHRS, CDR2 YFSETQ. Trimming took 4 bases from V and 3 from J; bases not matched to a gene: 7. The CDR3 extends over 14 amino acids. This CDR3 is CASSRGQVNYEQYF. CDR3 DNA: TGCGCCAGCAGCCGCGGACAGGTTAACTACGAGCAGTACTTC.

This clone was counted between two and nine times. CDR3 protein: CASSRTSGQTYEQYF. CDR3 nucleotides: TGTGCCAGTAGTCGGACTAGCGGGCAGACCTACGAGCAGTACTTC. The rearrangement links TRBV19 to TRBJ2-7; 11 bases are a match to TRBD2. CDR3 size: 15 residues. J was trimmed by 2 bases and V by 5 bases; bases with no gene match: 5. CDR1 and CDR2 (germline): LNHDA, SQIVND (reference sequence).